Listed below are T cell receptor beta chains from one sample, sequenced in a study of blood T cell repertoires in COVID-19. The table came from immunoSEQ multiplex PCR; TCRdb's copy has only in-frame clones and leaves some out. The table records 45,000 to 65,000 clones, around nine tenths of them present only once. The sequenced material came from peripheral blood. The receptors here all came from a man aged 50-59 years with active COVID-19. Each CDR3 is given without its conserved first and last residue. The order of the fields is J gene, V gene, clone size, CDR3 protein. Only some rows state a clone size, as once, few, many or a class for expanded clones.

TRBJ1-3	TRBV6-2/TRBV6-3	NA	ASSCPQGERGSGNTIY
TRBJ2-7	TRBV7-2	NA	ASSLGTGTSYEQY
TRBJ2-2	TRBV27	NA	ASSSPSTGDRELF
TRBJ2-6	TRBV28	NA	ASRSLAVGGANVLT
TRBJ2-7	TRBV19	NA	ASKFKGQGAEQY
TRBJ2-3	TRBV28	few	ASSGRGFREY
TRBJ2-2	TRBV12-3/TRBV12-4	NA	ASSPLSGGELF
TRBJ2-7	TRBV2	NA	ASTQDRASEQY
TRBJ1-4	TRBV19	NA	ASSILSGPNEKLF
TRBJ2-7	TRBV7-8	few	ASSPPFGRTSEKNEQY
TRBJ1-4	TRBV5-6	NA	ASSLQGSTNEKLF
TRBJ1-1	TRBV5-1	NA	ASSPGVGAEAF
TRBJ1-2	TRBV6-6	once	ASSSQGTIYGYT
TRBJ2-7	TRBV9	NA	ASSARPQGAAYEQY
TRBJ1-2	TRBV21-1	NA	ASSKEGRGDGYT
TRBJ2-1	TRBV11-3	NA	ASSSDGRGSSYNEQF
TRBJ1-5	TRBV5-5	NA	ASSSTGSQPQH
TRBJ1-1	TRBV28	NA	ASRGQVNTEAF
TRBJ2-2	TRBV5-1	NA	ATTSGPTGELF
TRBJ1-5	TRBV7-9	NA	ASSSMGAHQPQH
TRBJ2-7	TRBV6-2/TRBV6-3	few	ASSSLTTRYEQY
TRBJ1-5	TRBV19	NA	ASSINLPGVPNQPQH
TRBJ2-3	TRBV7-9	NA	ASSLIQGREPY
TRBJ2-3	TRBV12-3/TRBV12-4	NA	ASSLLSVQAQY